Included here is one T cell receptor (beta chain) sequence, with context. The V gene end was trimmed by 5 bases and the J gene end by 10 bases; junction bases not matched to a gene: 2. CDR1 and CDR2 from the germline V gene are MNHEY and SVGAGI. The CDR3 has 11 residues. These data originate in a study of CD8 T cells in Susac syndrome. With random hexamers, roughly 0.45 to 1 ug RNA was reverse transcribed. TCRdb reprocessed the immunoSEQ multiplex PCR reads via MiXCR and lists one record per CDR3 protein. Among 150,000 to 200,000 distinct CDR3 sequences listed, around 95% were seen once. The material sequenced was CD4+ T cells from PBMCs. The sequence was collected from a human donor with multiple sclerosis. The rearrangement links TRBV6-5 to TRBJ2-1; TRBD2 agrees at 7 bases. The CDR3 region is CASSRAGEQFF. CDR3 DNA sequence: TGTGCCAGCAGTCGAGCGGGAGAGCAGTTCTTC.